This TCR beta chain was identified in a study of cytomegalovirus exposure and HLA in healthy donors. Study overall: Drawn from HLA-typed donors, about 85 million unique TCRs were held in an early data release.

CDR1 and CDR2 (germline): GTSNPN, SVGIG (reference sequence). CDR3 length equals 14 residues. Note on this clone: A read error may produce the germline difference seen at one junction end.

The study ran its PCR with 60 Vbeta and 13 Jbeta primers. Here immunoSEQ multiplex PCR was the method, and the copy in TCRdb shows in-frame clones only, minus some. This table holds over 110,000 clones, around 83% found once. The source is a male donor in good health and CMV-seropositive. This chain joins TRBV30 and TRBJ2-1, with 11 bases aligning to TRBD2. Sequenced input: PBMCs. CDR3 bases: TGTGCCGGGAGTGGCACTAGCGGGAGTCGAGAGCAGTTCTTC. This gives the protein CAGSGTSGSREQFF.